This T cell receptor (beta chain) was obtained from a study of cytomegalovirus exposure and HLA in healthy donors. Trimming cost V 0 bases and J 2 bases; bases outside gene matches: 6. Germline V gene data show CDR1 as MGHRA and CDR2 as YSYEKL. The CDR3 consists of 16 residues. Measured with immunoSEQ multiplex PCR; TCRdb has only the in-frame clones, and not every one. This table has roughly 150,000 clones, approximately 90% appearing once. This clone has only one observation. The sequencing input was PBMCs. This receptor was obtained from a man in his late teens or twenties in good health and CMV-seronegative. V gene TRBV4-1 combines with J gene TRBJ2-5, with 7 nucleotides matching TRBD2. The CDR3 loop reads CASSQDWLGGQETQYF. CDR3 in DNA: TGCGCCAGCAGCCAAGATTGGCTCGGGGGGCAAGAGACCCAGTACTTC.